These T cell receptor beta chains were read from a single sample in a study of T-cell memory formation after mild COVID-19. Each CDR3 protein is one row after TCRdb ran MiXCR on the 5' RACE reads. The data show about 440,000 distinct CDR3 sequences, approximately 20% seen once. Material for sequencing was PBMCs or a T cell subset sorted from them (not recorded which). These receptor sequences come from an adult woman who had mild COVID-19 (a few samples of this study predate the infection). Cell type and time point are not known. The CDR3 runs from the conserved cysteine through the conserved F or W.

J gene,V gene,CDR3 length,CDR3 protein
TRBJ2-1,TRBV11-2,15,CASSLGLAAFNEQFF
TRBJ1-2,TRBV9,15,CASSVDLGGGYGYTF
TRBJ1-1,TRBV3-1,17,CASSQRSRYLGGTEAFF
TRBJ2-3,TRBV7-6,17,CASSLLAGGSHTDTQYF
TRBJ2-1,TRBV7-9,15,CASSQPGGLLNEQFF
TRBJ2-7,TRBV18,14,CASSPEGRSYEQYF
TRBJ2-1,TRBV11-2,16,CASSSTGLASYNEQFF
TRBJ1-3,TRBV7-6,17,CSSSPWRPRGSGNTIYF
TRBJ2-7,TRBV6-5,14,CASSYGKFGYEQYF
TRBJ2-3,TRBV4-1,20,CASSQPPALSPGYGTDTQYF
TRBJ2-7,TRBV24-1,13,CATSRGGTYEQYF
TRBJ1-1,TRBV10-3,15,CAISESTRPETEAFF
TRBJ2-1,TRBV7-9,16,CASSLAPGRRSNEQFF
TRBJ2-5,TRBV7-3,14,CASSLTGPQETQYF
TRBJ2-2,TRBV20-1,15,CSAISGASPTGELFF
TRBJ2-7,TRBV5-1,17,CASSLVGRDRDSYEQYF
TRBJ1-1,TRBV27,11,CATGQNTEAFF
TRBJ1-5,TRBV5-6,15,CASSSLDSLNQPQHF
TRBJ1-1,TRBV6-1,11,CASTPGAEAFF
TRBJ2-2,TRBV29-1,13,CSVRSSNTGELFF
TRBJ2-6,TRBV19,18,CASRDPTGTQGKANVLTF
TRBJ1-5,TRBV7-2,14,CASSSTRGNQPQHF
TRBJ2-5,TRBV7-2,16,CASSRNTGAPQETQYF
TRBJ2-6,TRBV4-3,17,CASSQDLYLSGANVLTF
TRBJ2-1,TRBV7-9,18,CASSPATSGRLSYNEQFF
TRBJ1-1,TRBV6-6,13,CASSPPQGPEAFF
TRBJ2-7,TRBV10-3,15,CAISDPGTSSYEQYF
TRBJ2-1,TRBV12-3/TRBV12-4,11,CASSPKNEQFF
TRBJ2-5,TRBV5-4,15,CASSTKDIRKETQYF
TRBJ2-1,TRBV20-1,14,CSAPSGRAPNEQFF
TRBJ2-1,TRBV7-6,19,CASSPVGLAGGPFYNEQFF
TRBJ1-5,TRBV20-1,14,CSASGGNSNQPQHF
TRBJ1-2,TRBV7-2,15,CASSPAGGTAYGYTF
TRBJ2-1,TRBV3-1,19,CASSQAGLAGARGYNEQFF
TRBJ2-7,TRBV12-3/TRBV12-4,13,CASSFTATLDPYF
TRBJ2-7,TRBV9,16,CASSFTVGAGTHEQYF
TRBJ2-7,TRBV4-1,15,CASSQETRGTVEQYF
TRBJ2-1,TRBV29-1,14,CSQRTRESNNEQFF
TRBJ1-1,TRBV2,14,CASRNQGRNTEAFF
TRBJ2-7,TRBV20-1,15,CSARSGQVPTYEQYF
TRBJ1-1,TRBV6-6,15,CASSPLDRANTEAFF
TRBJ1-5,TRBV12-3/TRBV12-4,12,CASGRGNQPQHF
TRBJ2-3,TRBV6-1,13,CASRLHGADTQYF
TRBJ2-3,TRBV5-6,19,CASSPDWEGGKTSTDTQYF
TRBJ2-5,TRBV5-6,15,CASSWTSGGKETQYF
TRBJ2-7,TRBV5-1,14,CASSLDRERPGQYF
TRBJ2-3,TRBV12-3/TRBV12-4,15,CASSSKPGSTDTQYF
TRBJ2-2,TRBV9,15,CASSGPSGSSGELFF
TRBJ2-1,TRBV6-5,13,CASTDRATVGEFF
TRBJ2-2,TRBV12-3/TRBV12-4,21,CASSLAPGLADIREGTGELFF
TRBJ2-3,TRBV9,12,CASSDGSDTQYF
TRBJ1-1,TRBV7-9,12,CASSLIPGEAFF
TRBJ2-3,TRBV12-3/TRBV12-4,16,CASSAGLLMGTDTQYF
TRBJ1-5,TRBV12-3/TRBV12-4,14,CASNPNGGAQPQHF
TRBJ2-2,TRBV7-9,17,CASSLAPGTANTGELFF
TRBJ1-5,TRBV27,14,CASSGTGGHQHQHF
TRBJ2-3,TRBV7-9,14,CASSPGEGTDTQYF